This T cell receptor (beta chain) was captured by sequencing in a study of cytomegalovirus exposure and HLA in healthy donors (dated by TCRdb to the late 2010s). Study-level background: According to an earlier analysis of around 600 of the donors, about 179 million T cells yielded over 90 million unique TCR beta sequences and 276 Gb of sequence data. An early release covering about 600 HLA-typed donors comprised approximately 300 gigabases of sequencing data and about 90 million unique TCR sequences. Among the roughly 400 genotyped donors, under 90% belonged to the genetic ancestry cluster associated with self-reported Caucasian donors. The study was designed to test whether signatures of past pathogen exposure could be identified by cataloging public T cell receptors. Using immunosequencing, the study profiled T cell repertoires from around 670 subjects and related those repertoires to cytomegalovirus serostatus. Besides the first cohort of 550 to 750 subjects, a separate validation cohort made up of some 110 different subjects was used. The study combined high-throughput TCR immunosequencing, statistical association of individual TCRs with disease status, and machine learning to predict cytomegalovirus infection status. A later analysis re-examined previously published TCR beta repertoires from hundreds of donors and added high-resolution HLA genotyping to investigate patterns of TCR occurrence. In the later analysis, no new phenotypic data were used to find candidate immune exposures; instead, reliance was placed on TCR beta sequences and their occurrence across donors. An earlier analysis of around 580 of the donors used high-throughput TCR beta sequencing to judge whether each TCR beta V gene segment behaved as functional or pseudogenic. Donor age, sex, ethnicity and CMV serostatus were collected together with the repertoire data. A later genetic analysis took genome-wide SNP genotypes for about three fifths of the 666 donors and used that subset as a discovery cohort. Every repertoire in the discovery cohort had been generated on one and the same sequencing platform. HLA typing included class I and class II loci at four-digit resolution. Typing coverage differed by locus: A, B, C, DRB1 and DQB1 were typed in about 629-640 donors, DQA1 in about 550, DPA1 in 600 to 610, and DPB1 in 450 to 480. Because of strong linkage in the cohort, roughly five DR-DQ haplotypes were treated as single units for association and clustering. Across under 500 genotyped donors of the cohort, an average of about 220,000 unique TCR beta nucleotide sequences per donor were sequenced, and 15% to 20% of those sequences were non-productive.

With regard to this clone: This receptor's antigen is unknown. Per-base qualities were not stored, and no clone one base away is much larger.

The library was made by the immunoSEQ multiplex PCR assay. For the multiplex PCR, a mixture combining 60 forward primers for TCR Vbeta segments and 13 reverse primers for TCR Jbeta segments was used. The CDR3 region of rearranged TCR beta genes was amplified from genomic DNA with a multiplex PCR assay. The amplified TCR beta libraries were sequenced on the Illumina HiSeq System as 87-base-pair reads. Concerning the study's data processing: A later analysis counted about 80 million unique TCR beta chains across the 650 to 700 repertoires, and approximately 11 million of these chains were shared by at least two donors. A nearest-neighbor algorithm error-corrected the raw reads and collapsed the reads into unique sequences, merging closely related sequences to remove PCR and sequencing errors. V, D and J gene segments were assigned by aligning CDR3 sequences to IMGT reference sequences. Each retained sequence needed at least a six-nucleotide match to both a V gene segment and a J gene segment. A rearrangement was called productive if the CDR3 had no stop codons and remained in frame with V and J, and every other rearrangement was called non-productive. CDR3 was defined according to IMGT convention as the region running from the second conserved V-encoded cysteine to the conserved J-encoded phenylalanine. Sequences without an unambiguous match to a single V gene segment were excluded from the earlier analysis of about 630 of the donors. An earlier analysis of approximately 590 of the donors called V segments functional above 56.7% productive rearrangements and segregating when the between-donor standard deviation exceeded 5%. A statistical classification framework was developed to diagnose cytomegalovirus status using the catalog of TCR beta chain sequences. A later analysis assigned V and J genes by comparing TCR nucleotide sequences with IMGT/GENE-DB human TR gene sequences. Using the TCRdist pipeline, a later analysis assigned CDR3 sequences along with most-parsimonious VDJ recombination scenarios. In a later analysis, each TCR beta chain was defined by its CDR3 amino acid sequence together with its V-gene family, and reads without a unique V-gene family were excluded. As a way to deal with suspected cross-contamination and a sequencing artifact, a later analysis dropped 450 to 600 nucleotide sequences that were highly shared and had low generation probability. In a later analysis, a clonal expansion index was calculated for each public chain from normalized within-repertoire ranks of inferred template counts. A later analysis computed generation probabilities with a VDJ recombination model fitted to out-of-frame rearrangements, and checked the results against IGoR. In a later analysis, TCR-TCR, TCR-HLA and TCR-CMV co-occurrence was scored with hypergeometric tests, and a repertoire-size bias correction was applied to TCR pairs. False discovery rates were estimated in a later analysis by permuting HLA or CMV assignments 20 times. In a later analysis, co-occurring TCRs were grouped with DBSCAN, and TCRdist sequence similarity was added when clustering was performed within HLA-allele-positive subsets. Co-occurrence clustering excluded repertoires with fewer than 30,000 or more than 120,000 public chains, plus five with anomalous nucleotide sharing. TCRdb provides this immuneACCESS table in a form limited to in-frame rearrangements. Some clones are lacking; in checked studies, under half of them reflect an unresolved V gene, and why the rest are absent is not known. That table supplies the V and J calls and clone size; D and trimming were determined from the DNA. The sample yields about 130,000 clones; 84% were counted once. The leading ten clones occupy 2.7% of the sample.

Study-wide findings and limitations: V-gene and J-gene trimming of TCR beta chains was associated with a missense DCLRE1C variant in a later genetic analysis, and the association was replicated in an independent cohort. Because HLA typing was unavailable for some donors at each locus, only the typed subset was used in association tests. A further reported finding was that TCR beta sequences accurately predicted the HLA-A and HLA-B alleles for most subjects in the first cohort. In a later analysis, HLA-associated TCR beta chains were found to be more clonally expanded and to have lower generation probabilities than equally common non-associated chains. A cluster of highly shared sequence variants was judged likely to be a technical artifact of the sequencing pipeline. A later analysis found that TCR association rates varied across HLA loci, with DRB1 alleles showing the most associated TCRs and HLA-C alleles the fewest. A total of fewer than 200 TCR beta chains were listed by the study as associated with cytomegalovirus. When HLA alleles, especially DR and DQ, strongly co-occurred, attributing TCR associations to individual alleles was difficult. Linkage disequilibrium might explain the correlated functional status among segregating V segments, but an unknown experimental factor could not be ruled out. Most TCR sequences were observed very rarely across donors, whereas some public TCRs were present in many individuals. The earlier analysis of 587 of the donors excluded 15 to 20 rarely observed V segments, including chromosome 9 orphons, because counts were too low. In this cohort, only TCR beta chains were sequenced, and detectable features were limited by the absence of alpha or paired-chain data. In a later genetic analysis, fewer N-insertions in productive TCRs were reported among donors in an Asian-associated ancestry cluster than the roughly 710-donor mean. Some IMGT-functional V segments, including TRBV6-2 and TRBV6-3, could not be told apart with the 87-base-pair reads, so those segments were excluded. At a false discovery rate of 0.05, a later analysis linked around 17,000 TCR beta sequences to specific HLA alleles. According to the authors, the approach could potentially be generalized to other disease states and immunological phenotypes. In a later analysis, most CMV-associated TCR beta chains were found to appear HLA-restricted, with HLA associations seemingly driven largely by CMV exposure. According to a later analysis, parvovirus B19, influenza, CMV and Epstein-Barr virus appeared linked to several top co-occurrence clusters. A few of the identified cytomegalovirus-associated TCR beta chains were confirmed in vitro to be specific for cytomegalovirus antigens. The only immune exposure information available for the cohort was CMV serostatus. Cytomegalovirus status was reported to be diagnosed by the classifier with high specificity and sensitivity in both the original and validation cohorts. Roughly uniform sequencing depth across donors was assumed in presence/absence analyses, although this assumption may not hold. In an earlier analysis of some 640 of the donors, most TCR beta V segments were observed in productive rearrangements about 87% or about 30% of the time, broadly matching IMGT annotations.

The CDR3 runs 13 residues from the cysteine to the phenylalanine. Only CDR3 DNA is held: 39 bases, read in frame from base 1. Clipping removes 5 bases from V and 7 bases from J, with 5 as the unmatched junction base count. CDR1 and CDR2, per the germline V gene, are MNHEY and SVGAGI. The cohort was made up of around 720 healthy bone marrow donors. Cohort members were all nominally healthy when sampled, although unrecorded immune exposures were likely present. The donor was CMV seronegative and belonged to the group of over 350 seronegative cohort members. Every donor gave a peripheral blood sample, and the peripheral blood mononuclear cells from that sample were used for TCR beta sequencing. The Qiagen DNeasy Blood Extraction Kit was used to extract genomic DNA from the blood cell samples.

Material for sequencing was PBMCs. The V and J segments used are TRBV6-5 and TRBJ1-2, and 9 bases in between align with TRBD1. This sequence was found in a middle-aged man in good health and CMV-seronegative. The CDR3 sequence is CASSHRGLGGYTF. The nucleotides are TGTGCCAGCAGTCACAGGGGGCTAGGTGGCTACACCTTC.